The clone carrying this TCR beta chain has ten or more counts. TCR beta CDR3 regions were amplified from RNA transcripts. HTBI primers were employed in a first-round RT-PCR of the TCR CDR3. TCRdb independently ran MiXCR on the multiplex PCR reads; one entry per CDR3 protein. The table has 330,000 or so distinct CDR3 sequences, about a sixth seen once. The data are from a study of T cells in Graves' hyperthyroidism and ophthalmopathy. There are 16 residues in the CDR3. From germline, CDR1 is MNHEY and CDR2 SVGAGI. Trimming cost V 0 bases and J 4 bases, with 12 bases left between them. The sample taken for sequencing was blood. The chain carries TRBV6-5 and TRBJ2-2, with TRBD1 as a possible D gene (6 bases). This TCR was recovered from a woman between 35 and 50 years old with Graves' ophthalmopathy. The CDR3 region has the DNA TGTGCCAGCAGTTACTCGGATACAGGGACCACCGGGGAGCTGTTTTTT. This encodes CASSYSDTGTTGELFF.